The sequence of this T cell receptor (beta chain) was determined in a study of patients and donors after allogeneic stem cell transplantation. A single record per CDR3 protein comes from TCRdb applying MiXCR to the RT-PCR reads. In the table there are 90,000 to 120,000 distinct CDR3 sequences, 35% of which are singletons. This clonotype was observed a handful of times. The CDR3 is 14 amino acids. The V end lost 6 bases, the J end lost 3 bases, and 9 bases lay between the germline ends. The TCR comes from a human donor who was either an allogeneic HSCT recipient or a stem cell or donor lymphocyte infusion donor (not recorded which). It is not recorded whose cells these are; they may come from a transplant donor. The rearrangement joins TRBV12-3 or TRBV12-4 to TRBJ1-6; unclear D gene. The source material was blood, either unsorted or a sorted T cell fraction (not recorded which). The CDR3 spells CASSGRIYNSPLHF. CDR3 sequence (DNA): TGTGCCAGCAGCGGACGGATCTATAATTCACCCCTCCACTTT.